These T cell receptor beta chains were read from a single sample in a study of cytomegalovirus exposure and HLA in healthy donors. Sequencing was performed with immunoSEQ multiplex PCR; in TCRdb, only in-frame clones are kept and a portion is missing. The sample has about 98,000 clones, roughly 85% seen once. Sequencing was performed on PBMCs. These receptors originate from a woman younger than 45 in good health and CMV-seronegative. Each CDR3 is given with its conserved first and last residue. Each record gives: V gene, J gene, D gene, clone size, CDR3 protein, CDR3 DNA. A D gene is named only where the DNA matches it firmly. Some rows mark clone size as missing; the rest say once, few, many or name a class of expanded clone.

>TRBV5-1|TRBJ1-6|.|few
CASSSALPRAPLHF
TGCGCCAGCAGTTCTGCCCTCCCGAGGGCACCCCTCCACTTT
>TRBV28|TRBJ2-1|TRBD2|.
CASSPRERQFF
TGTGCCAGCAGCCCGCGGGAGAGGCAGTTCTTC
>TRBV6-1|TRBJ1-2|.|.
CASRDGQLYGYTF
TGTGCCAGCAGGGACGGACAACTCTATGGCTACACCTTC
>TRBV5-5|TRBJ1-2|.|.
CASSSDSTGGYTF
TGTGCCAGCAGCTCGGACTCTACGGGTGGCTACACCTTC
>TRBV28|TRBJ2-5|TRBD1|.
CASSLGQVQETQYF
TGTGCCAGCAGTTTAGGACAGGTTCAAGAGACCCAGTACTTC
>TRBV27|TRBJ2-1|.|.
CASSAAPYYEQFF
TGTGCCAGCAGTGCGGCCCCTTACTATGAGCAGTTCTTC
>TRBV27|TRBJ1-1|.|once
CASSLGGPHEAFF
TGTGCCAGCAGTTTAGGAGGACCCCATGAAGCTTTCTTT
>TRBV4-2|TRBJ1-5|.|.
CASSQDGRGPEPQHF
TGTGCCAGCAGCCAAGATGGTAGGGGTCCGGAGCCCCAGCATTTT
>TRBV9|TRBJ2-7|.|.
CASSVEIGGPAYEQYF
TGTGCCAGCAGCGTAGAAATCGGGGGGCCCGCCTACGAGCAGTACTTC
>TRBV9|TRBJ2-2|TRBD2|.
CASSARHAGGRDGELFF
TGTGCCAGCAGCGCTCGCCATGCGGGGGGCCGGGACGGGGAGCTGTTTTTT
>TRBV5-6|TRBJ2-7|.|once
CASSPGQIYEQYF
TGTGCCAGCAGCCCAGGACAGATCTACGAGCAGTACTTC
>TRBV5-4|TRBJ2-3|TRBD1|.
CASSLPGQGGSGTQYF
TGTGCCAGCAGCTTACCCGGACAGGGTGGTAGCGGTACGCAGTATTTT
>TRBV6-5|TRBJ1-1|TRBD1|.
CASSGTGWGNTEAFF
TGTGCCAGCAGCGGGACAGGGTGGGGGAACACTGAAGCTTTCTTT
>TRBV7-9|TRBJ2-5|TRBD2|.
CASSLLLRLAKRETQYF
TGTGCCAGCAGCTTGCTCTTACGACTAGCGAAAAGAGAGACCCAGTACTTC
>TRBV15|TRBJ2-1|TRBD1|.
CATRRDRAYNEQFF
TGTGCCACCCGCCGGGACAGAGCTTACAATGAGCAGTTCTTC
>TRBV5-6|TRBJ1-2|.|.
CASSLVPGGSYGYTF
TGTGCCAGCAGCTTGGTTCCCGGGGGGAGCTATGGCTACACCTTC
>TRBV5-1|TRBJ2-5|.|few
CASSLEREETQYF
TGCGCCAGCAGCTTGGAGAGGGAAGAGACCCAGTACTTC
>TRBV5-4|TRBJ2-1|.|once
CASSLAPAGMNDEQFF
TGTGCCAGCAGCTTGGCCCCCGCGGGAATGAACGATGAGCAGTTCTTC
>TRBV11-1|TRBJ1-2|.|.
CASSPPLEHYGYTF
TGTGCCAGCAGCCCACCCCTGGAGCACTATGGCTACACCTTC
>TRBV9|TRBJ2-3|TRBD2|.
CASSSIGAGVTDTQYF
TGTGCCAGCAGCTCCATAGGGGCGGGAGTCACAGATACGCAGTATTTT
>TRBV7-9|TRBJ2-7|.|.
CASSPGGLTEQYF
TGTGCCAGCAGCCCTGGAGGGCTTACCGAGCAGTACTTC
>TRBV18|TRBJ1-6|.|.
CASSPGGLPNSPLHF
TGTGCCAGCTCACCAGGGGGACTACCAAATTCACCCCTCCACTTT
>TRBV7-2|TRBJ1-5|TRBD1|.
CASSPRGGRAQPQHF
TGTGCCAGCAGCCCACGAGGGGGCAGGGCTCAGCCCCAGCATTTT
>TRBV7-9|TRBJ1-1|TRBD1|.
CASSSHRGGTEAFF
TGTGCCAGCAGCTCCCACAGGGGGGGCACTGAAGCTTTCTTT
>TRBV18|TRBJ2-1|TRBD1|.
CASSTRQGPSYNEQFF
TGTGCCAGCTCAACCCGACAGGGCCCCTCCTACAATGAGCAGTTCTTC
>TRBV6-1|TRBJ2-7|.|.
CASSEGARGHDEQYF
TGTGCCAGCAGTGAAGGTGCAAGGGGTCACGACGAGCAGTACTTC
>TRBV6-1|TRBJ2-1|TRBD1|once
CASSDYPGTGDGDEQFF
TGTGCCAGCAGTGATTATCCCGGGACAGGGGATGGGGATGAGCAGTTCTTC
>TRBV28|TRBJ2-2|.|.
CASSSPGYTGELFF
TGTGCCAGCAGTTCTCCAGGGTACACCGGGGAGCTGTTTTTT
>TRBV10-3|TRBJ1-4|.|.
CAISEFGSTTNEKLFF
TGTGCCATCAGTGAGTTCGGGTCTACAACTAATGAAAAACTGTTTTTT
>TRBV4-1|TRBJ1-2|.|few
CASSQEEAAYGYTF
TGCGCCAGCAGCCAAGAAGAAGCCGCCTATGGCTACACCTTC
>TRBV11-1|TRBJ2-1|TRBD1|.
CASSLAGQGNNEQFF
TGTGCCAGCAGCTTGGCGGGACAGGGCAACAATGAGCAGTTCTTC
>TRBV7-6|TRBJ2-2|.|.
CASSGQPSNTGELFF
TGTGCCAGCAGCGGACAGCCCTCGAACACCGGGGAGCTGTTTTTT
>TRBV23-1|TRBJ2-7|.|.
CASSPWGGQSEQYF
TGCGCCAGCAGCCCTTGGGGGGGGCAGAGCGAGCAGTACTTC
>TRBV5-1|TRBJ2-5|TRBD2|.
CASSLFSGAGETQYF
TGCGCCAGCAGCTTATTTAGCGGGGCGGGAGAGACCCAGTACTTC
>TRBV7-7|TRBJ1-3|.|.
CASGSGNTIYF
TGTGCTAGCGGGAGCGGAAACACCATATATTTT
>TRBV5-5|TRBJ2-7|TRBD2|.
CASRQMGGTYEQYF
TGTGCCAGCAGACAGATGGGGGGGACCTACGAGCAGTACTTC
>TRBV2|TRBJ1-5|.|.
CASSEVTDRDQPQHF
TGTGCCAGCAGTGAAGTGACAGATCGGGATCAGCCCCAGCATTTT
>TRBV2|TRBJ1-2|TRBD1|.
CASRGQDYGYTF
TGTGCCAGCAGGGGACAGGACTATGGCTACACCTTC
>TRBV5-1|TRBJ1-2|.|.
CASSGGGAQSQGYTF
TGCGCCAGCAGCGGTGGGGGGGCGCAGTCGCAGGGCTACACCTTC
>TRBV4-1|TRBJ2-6|.|.
CASSPPGSGANVLTF
TGCGCCAGCAGCCCACCAGGCTCTGGGGCCAACGTCCTGACTTTC
>TRBV29-1|TRBJ1-1|.|.
CSVVAGMNTEAFF
TGCAGCGTTGTGGCAGGCATGAACACTGAAGCTTTCTTT